The 29 T cell receptor beta chains below come from one sample, sequenced in a study of CD8 T cells in ankylosing spondylitis. General study points: Apparently characteristic of ankylosing spondylitis blood was a TCR beta motif (roughly eight highly homologous variants).

TCRdb re-called the 5' RACE reads through MiXCR, storing one row per CDR3 protein. This table has around 490,000 distinct CDR3 sequences, about 5.7% appearing once. No antigen is known for these receptors. The specimen sequenced was blood, either unsorted or a sorted T cell fraction (not recorded which). The receptors shown here come from a male donor with ankylosing spondylitis.

In this sample, this clonotype turned up a few times. V usage is TRBV29-1 and J usage is TRBJ2-1; 9 bases fit TRBD1. Per the germline V gene, CDR1 is SQVTM and CDR2 is ANQGSEA. The CDR3 runs to 16 residues. V was clipped by 7 bases and J by 3 bases; unmatched bases: 13. CDR3 sequence reads: CSAIPGQGGGYNEQFF. CDR3 DNA sequence: TGCAGCGCCATACCGGGACAGGGAGGGGGCTACAATGAGCAGTTCTTC.

This clonotype appeared many times. The chain combines TRBV20-1 with TRBJ1-1; no clear D. V gave up 3 bases and J gave up 0 bases, with 14 bases separating them. The length of the CDR3 is 15 residues. The V gene's germline CDR1 is DFQATT and CDR2 SNEGSKA (reference sequence). CDR3 region: CSASSPVRMNTEAFF. CDR3 nucleotide sequence: TGCAGTGCTAGTTCGCCCGTGAGAATGAACACTGAAGCTTTCTTT.

This clonotype was observed many times. The chain combines TRBV7-2 with TRBJ2-7; the match to TRBD1 covers 8 bases. The germline V gene encodes CDR1 SGHTA and CDR2 FQGNSA. The V segment lost 5 bases and the J segment 2 bases; nucleotides outside the gene matches: 11. The CDR3 has 16 amino acids. The CDR3 DNA follows: TGTGCCAGCAGCCCCTTTGGTCGGGACAGGACCTACGAGCAGTACTTC. Amino acid sequence: CASSPFGRDRTYEQYF.

This clonotype was detected many times. This chain links TRBV7-2 with TRBJ1-2; D might be TRBD1 (5 bases). The V gene lost 5 bases and the J gene lost 2 bases, with 18 bases spanning the gap. The CDR3 runs 16 residues. Germline V lookup: CDR1 SGHTA, CDR2 FQGNSA. The CDR3 protein is CASSPFDSFINYGYTF. As DNA, the CDR3 is TGTGCCAGCAGCCCTTTTGACAGCTTCATCAACTATGGCTACACCTTC. The full variable domain, completed using reference TRBV7-2 and TRBJ1-2, is GAGVSQSPSNKVTEKGKDVELRCDPISGHTALYWYRQSLGQGLEFLIYFQGNSAPDKSGLPSDRFSAERTGGSVSTLTIQRTQQEDSAVYLCASSPFDSFINYGYTFGSGTRLTVV.

This clonotype has a count of ten or more. This chain joins TRBV20-1 and TRBJ2-7, with 11 nucleotides matching TRBD1. The CDR3 extends over 14 amino acids. V was pared by 0 bases and J by 3 bases, with 1 base of the junction left unmatched. Germline V gives CDR1 DFQATT, CDR2 SNEGSKA (reference sequence). CDR3 loop: CSARDGTGGYEQYF. The CDR3 DNA sequence: TGCAGTGCTAGAGATGGGACAGGGGGCTACGAGCAGTACTTC.

This clonotype was picked up a small number of times. The chain joins TRBV28 to TRBJ2-3; no clear D. There are 15 residues in the CDR3. V was shortened by 3 bases and J by 2 bases, with 12 bases between the two germline ends. Germline V CDR1 and CDR2: MDHEN, SYDVKM. In DNA, the CDR3 is TGTGCCAGCAGTTTTTTTTTCCAACTCACAGATACGCAGTATTTT. Translation: CASSFFFQLTDTQYF.

This clonotype was seen many times. V gene TRBV5-1 combines with J gene TRBJ2-1; D is undetermined. Trimming removed 5 bases from V and 0 bases from J, with 24 bases in between. This CDR3 comprises 19 residues. The germline gives CDR1 SGHRS, CDR2 YFSETQ. CDR3 amino acids: CASRLSDVGGRSSYNEQFF. The CDR3 DNA reads TGCGCCAGCAGATTGTCGGATGTGGGTGGCAGGTCCTCCTACAATGAGCAGTTCTTC. Drawing the rest from reference TRBV5-1 and TRBJ2-1, the complete variable domain is KAGVTQTPRYLIKTRGQQVTLSCSPISGHRSVSWYQQTPGQGLQFLFEYFSETQRNKGNFPGRFSGRQFSNSRSEMNVSTLELGDSALYLCASRLSDVGGRSSYNEQFFGPGTRLTVL.

This clonotype was recorded at least ten times. The rearrangement uses TRBV18 and TRBJ1-2; unclear D gene. Germline V gives CDR1 KGHSH, CDR2 LQKENI. This CDR3 has 15 amino acids. V was shortened by 2 bases and J by 3 bases, with 13 bases between the two germline ends. In DNA, the CDR3 is TGTGCCAGCTCACCATTGGCTAGGGCGGACTATGGCTACACCTTC. Translation: CASSPLARADYGYTF.

V gene TRBV7-2 combines with J gene TRBJ2-5; the D is unclear. This CDR3 region has 12 residues. Germline V gene lookup returns CDR1 SGHTA and CDR2 FQGNSA. Between the trimmed V and J ends, which lost 3 bases and 4 bases, there was a span of 6 bases. The CDR3 region is CASSLFVETQYF. In nucleotides, the CDR3 is TGTGCCAGCAGCTTGTTTGTAGAGACCCAGTACTTC. The full variable domain, its missing parts supplied by reference TRBV7-2 and TRBJ2-5, is GAGVSQSPSNKVTEKGKDVELRCDPISGHTALYWYRQSLGQGLEFLIYFQGNSAPDKSGLPSDRFSAERTGGSVSTLTIQRTQQEDSAVYLCASSLFVETQYFGPGTRLLVL.

This clonotype came up many times. The chain employs TRBV10-3 and TRBJ2-1, with 7 bases fitting TRBD1. The germline V gene encodes CDR1 ENHRY and CDR2 SYGVKD. CDR3 length equals 15 residues. Trimming removed 6 bases from V and 2 bases from J; junction bases left unmatched: 7. CDR3 amino acids: CAIRKTGEAYNEQFF. The CDR3 nucleotides read TGTGCCATCAGGAAAACAGGGGAAGCCTACAATGAGCAGTTCTTC.

This clonotype was recorded many times. The chain has TRBV4-2 and TRBJ1-4, with D possibly being TRBD1 (5 bases). Between the trimmed V and J ends, which lost 4 bases and 5 bases, there was a span of 11 bases. The germline CDR1 and CDR2 sequences are LGHNA and YNFKEQ. The CDR3 contains 14 residues. The CDR3 DNA follows: TGTGCCAGCAGCCTTGGGACGCTAAATGAAAAACTGTTTTTT. Translated, it gives CASSLGTLNEKLFF.

The chain uses TRBV12-3 or TRBV12-4 and TRBJ2-3, with 7 bases lining up with TRBD2. CDR3 size: 15 residues. The V and J ends lost 6 bases and 3 bases, in that order; junction bases with no gene match: 9. The CDR3 protein is CASSLPTLATDTQYF. Written as DNA, the CDR3 is TGTGCCAGCAGCCTCCCCACACTAGCGACAGATACGCAGTATTTT.

Ten or more counts support this clonotype. This chain joins TRBV27 and TRBJ1-2, with D uncertain. The CDR3 is 15 residues long. Germline V gene sequence: CDR1 MNHEY, CDR2 SMNVEV (reference sequence). V gave up 4 bases and J gave up 5 bases, with 17 bases separating them. CDR3 coding DNA: TGTGCCAGCAGTTCAAGTTATAGCATCGCTTATGGCTACACCTTC. Its translation is CASSSSYSIAYGYTF.

This clonotype was detected only a few times. The chain couples TRBV4-3 to TRBJ2-7; 10 bases agree with TRBD2. With V trimmed by 4 bases and J by 7 bases, 16 bases remained unmatched. This CDR3 spans 17 amino acids. In germline, CDR1 is LGHNA, CDR2 YSLEER. CDR3 nucleotides: TGCGCCAGCAGCCCCACTGGCGGGACTAGCGCCGTTGGGGAGCAGTACTTC. Protein: CASSPTGGTSAVGEQYF.

In its sample, this clonotype was seen a few times. V is TRBV5-6 and J is TRBJ2-1, with D possibly TRBD2 on 5 matching bases. Germline V gene sequence: CDR1 SGHDT, CDR2 YYEEEE. Trimming pared 4 bases from V and 5 bases from J, leaving 16 bases between. CDR3 length: 15 amino acids. CDR3 in amino acids: CASSELVSGNNEQFF. The CDR3 DNA sequence: TGTGCCAGCAGCGAACTAGTGAGTGGCAACAATGAGCAGTTCTTC.

At least ten counts were recorded for this clonotype. The gene calls are TRBV18 and TRBJ2-3, with a tentative D call TRBD2 (6 bases). Germline CDR1 is KGHSH and CDR2 is LQKENI. Trimming left V 4 bases short and J 10 bases short, with 21 bases between. The CDR3 has 15 amino acids. CDR3 sequence (DNA): TGTGCCAGCTCACTAGGAAATTTAGCGGCGGAGTCGCAGTATTTT. Amino acid sequence: CASSLGNLAAESQYF.

Ten or more counts support this clonotype. V and J are TRBV10-3 and TRBJ1-5, with D perhaps TRBD1 (5 bases). The CDR3 runs 15 residues. With 3 bases removed from V and 2 bases from J, the gap between germline ends came to 11 bases. CDR1 ENHRY and CDR2 SYGVKD come from the germline V gene. The DNA of the CDR3 is TGTGCCATCAGTGATGACGAAGGGGGCAATCAGCCCCAGCATTTT. Translating gives CAISDDEGGNQPQHF.

The V gene is TRBV20-1, the J gene TRBJ1-5; D is unclear. Germline V lookup: CDR1 DFQATT, CDR2 SNEGSKA (reference sequence). This CDR3 spans 13 amino acids. The ends were cut back, 5 bases at V and 0 bases at J, with 8 bases in the middle. Written as DNA, the CDR3 is TGCAGTGCTGGCGGGTATAGCAATCAGCCCCAGCATTTT. Translated, it gives CSAGGYSNQPQHF.

This clonotype was recorded at least ten times. This chain uses TRBV5-1 with TRBJ2-5; D could derive from TRBD1 or TRBD2 (5 bases each). The CDR3 covers 14 residues. V lost 3 bases and J 4 bases, leaving 13 bases between the germline ends. Germline CDR1 is SGHRS and CDR2 is YFSETQ. The CDR3 loop is CASSSGPSGETQYF. CDR3 DNA: TGCGCCAGCAGCTCGGGACCTTCCGGAGAGACCCAGTACTTC.

In this sample, this clonotype turned up many times. J is TRBJ1-2 and V is TRBV20-1, with D maybe TRBD1 (6 bases). Between the trimmed V and J ends, which lost 6 bases and 0 bases, there was a span of 26 bases. Germline V gene lookup returns CDR1 DFQATT and CDR2 SNEGSKA (reference sequence). The CDR3 covers 18 residues. In nucleotides, the CDR3 is TGCAGTGCCGGAGAATATACAGGGTTTTTTAAAGCTAACTATGGCTACACCTTC. This codes for CSAGEYTGFFKANYGYTF.

This clonotype was detected many times. The rearrangement uses TRBV7-2 and TRBJ2-3, with D unresolved. From germline, CDR1 is SGHTA and CDR2 FQGNSA. This CDR3 has 15 amino acids. Trimming stripped 1 base from V and 2 bases from J, with 10 bases between. The CDR3 is CASSLGRVPTDTQYF. The CDR3 DNA is TGTGCCAGCAGCTTAGGACGGGTGCCCACAGATACGCAGTATTTT.

The sample holds many counts of this clonotype. This rearrangement joins TRBV6-5 to TRBJ2-7; D is uncertain. This CDR3 has 11 amino acids. Trimming took off 6 bases at V and 2 bases at J, with 5 bases between the two ends. Per the germline V gene, CDR1 is MNHEY and CDR2 is SVGAGI. The CDR3 loop reads CASRVAYEQYF. CDR3 nucleotides: TGTGCCAGCAGAGTCGCCTACGAGCAGTACTTC.

This clonotype has a count of ten or more. The gene calls are TRBV9 and TRBJ1-2; D is unclear. The CDR3 is 13 amino acids. V was trimmed by 4 bases and J by 2 bases, leaving 9 bases between them. The germline V gene encodes CDR1 SGDLS and CDR2 YYNGEE. CDR3 region: CASSPDTNYGYTF. The DNA for the CDR3 is TGTGCCAGCAGCCCCGATACAAACTATGGCTACACCTTC.

Ten or more counts support this clonotype. The chain combines TRBV5-6 with TRBJ2-3; D not resolved. The V end was cut by 2 bases, the J end by 2 bases, with 12 bases between. Germline V lookup: CDR1 SGHDT, CDR2 YYEEEE. CDR3 size: 15 residues. This CDR3 is CASSFPRPLTDTQYF. CDR3 bases: TGTGCCAGCAGCTTTCCTAGACCTCTCACAGATACGCAGTATTTT.

This clonotype has a count of ten or more. The chain couples TRBV7-9 to TRBJ1-2; 7 positions match TRBD1. Unmatched junction bases numbered 14, after V lost 8 bases and J lost 8 bases. The length of the CDR3 is 14 residues. Germline V gene lookup returns CDR1 SEHNR and CDR2 FQNEAQ (reference sequence). The CDR3, as DNA: TGTGCCAGCGCCCTCCGAGACAGGGTTGACGGCTACACCTTC. Protein product: CASALRDRVDGYTF.

There are a few counts of this clonotype. The chain couples TRBV11-2 to TRBJ2-4; no firm D call. Germline CDR1 and CDR2: SGHAT and FQNNGV. CDR3 length: 13 amino acids. Trimming pared 10 bases from V and 6 bases from J, leaving 16 bases between. The CDR3 DNA follows: TGTGCCACCCTTATGATAGGCTTAAACATTCAGTACTTC. Protein: CATLMIGLNIQYF.

V gene TRBV20-1 combines with J gene TRBJ2-6; D gene unclear. The CDR3 runs to 15 residues. V lost 6 bases to trimming and J lost 2 bases, with 14 bases between them. Germline V CDR1 and CDR2: DFQATT, SNEGSKA (reference sequence). This chain's CDR3 is CSAPTGWPGANVLTF. The CDR3 region has the DNA TGCAGTGCCCCGACCGGATGGCCTGGGGCCAACGTCCTGACTTTC.

This chain links TRBV29-1 with TRBJ2-1; TRBD2 aligns across 9 bases. This CDR3 has 13 residues. Germline V CDR1 and CDR2: SQVTM, ANQGSEA. After removal of 4 bases from V and 7 bases from J, the junction contained 5 bases not matched to a gene. The CDR3 bases are TGCAGCGTTGCCCCGGGACTAGCTAATGAGCAGTTCTTC. Residues: CSVAPGLANEQFF.

This clonotype appeared a few times. The J gene is TRBJ2-7, the V gene TRBV5-1, with 8 bases lining up with TRBD1. The CDR3 has 15 amino acids. Trimming took 4 bases from V and 5 from J; bases not matched to a gene: 11. The germline V gene encodes CDR1 SGHRS and CDR2 YFSETQ. This CDR3 is CASSLARTGIDEQYF. For the CDR3, the DNA is TGCGCCAGCAGCCTCGCCAGGACAGGGATTGACGAGCAGTACTTC.